One sample yielded the 18 T cell receptor beta chains listed below, sequenced in a study of blood T cell repertoires in COVID-19. Profiled with immunoSEQ multiplex PCR; TCRdb holds only in-frame clones, not every one. Of around 250,000 clones in the sample, around 89% are singletons; the top ten hold 4.1%. The sequenced material came from PBMCs or T cells enriched from blood (not recorded which). These receptors all come from a woman aged 30 to 39 who had recovered from COVID-19.

In the case of this clone: Other DNA sequences in this specimen translate into the identical CDR3. V usage is TRBV7-6 and J usage is TRBJ2-1; D possibly corresponds to TRBD2 (7 bases). Germline V gene lookup returns CDR1 SGHVS and CDR2 FNYEAQ. Trimming shortened V by 1 base and J by 2 bases, and 12 bases separated the two germline ends. CDR3 length equals 16 residues. CDR3 DNA sequence: TGTGCCAGCAGCTTAGGGGGGCTAGCGGCCTACAATGAGCAGTTCTTC. Protein: CASSLGGLAAYNEQFF.

The chain couples TRBV18 to TRBJ2-3; D gene uncertain. The CDR3 spans 12 residues. V was shortened by 8 bases and J by 4 bases, with 10 bases between the two germline ends. Germline-derived CDR1 and CDR2 are KGHSH and LQKENI. CDR3 sequence: CASRPEADTQYF. The CDR3 coding sequence is TGTGCCAGCCGGCCCGAGGCAGATACGCAGTATTTT.

The chain links TRBV5-6 to TRBJ2-5; a weak D match, TRBD1 (5 bases). The CDR3 extends over 13 amino acids. Germline loops: CDR1 SGHDT, CDR2 YYEEEE. V was pared by 1 base and J by 3 bases, with 7 bases between. The DNA for the CDR3 is TGTGCCAGCAGCTTGAGGGGAAAAGAGACCCAGTACTTC. Its protein is CASSLRGKETQYF.

The gene calls are TRBV12-3 or TRBV12-4 and TRBJ1-2; TRBD1 matches 7 bases. There are 13 residues in the CDR3. V shed 6 bases, J shed 7 bases, and the junction held 8 bases outside the gene matches. The CDR3 loop reads CASRPSDRAGYTF. CDR3 coding DNA: TGTGCCAGCAGGCCGTCAGACAGGGCTGGCTACACCTTC.

This sequence joins TRBV28 and TRBJ2-7; D is perhaps TRBD1 (6 bases). V was shortened by 6 bases and J by 4 bases, with 28 bases between the two germline ends. Germline V lookup: CDR1 MDHEN, CDR2 SYDVKM. The CDR3 is 18 amino acids. CDR3 in amino acids: CASSYPLKLGTPDYEQYF. The CDR3 nucleotides are TGTGCCAGCAGCTACCCCCTAAAGCTCGGGACACCTGATTACGAGCAGTACTTC.

V is TRBV6-2 or TRBV6-3 and J is TRBJ2-7; 10 nucleotides match TRBD2. Losses at the gene ends were 4 bases for V and 3 bases for J; bases not matched to a gene: 12. Germline assignment: CDR1 MNHEY and CDR2 SVGEGT. The CDR3 totals 17 residues. The CDR3 bases are TGTGCCAGCAGTTCCGGGACTAGCGCCATCTTTATCTACGAGCAGTACTTC. Protein sequence: CASSSGTSAIFIYEQYF.

V is TRBV30 and J is TRBJ2-7; 10 bases line up with TRBD1. V gave up 2 bases and J gave up 3 bases; unmatched junction bases: 7. Germline V gene data show CDR1 as GTSNPN and CDR2 as SVGIG (reference sequence). This CDR3 has 15 residues. This CDR3 is CAWSRRRTGGYEQYF. The CDR3 DNA follows: TGTGCCTGGAGTCGACGTCGGACAGGGGGCTACGAGCAGTACTTC. The whole variable domain, filled in from reference TRBV30 and TRBJ2-7, reads SQTIHQWPATLVQPVGSPLSLECTVEGTSNPNLYWYRQAAGRGLQLLFYSVGIGQISSEVPQNLSASRPQDRQFILSSKKLLLSDSGFYLCAWSRRRTGGYEQYFGPGTRLTVT.

Points on this clone: The junction does not match germline at one end; this may be a read error. The gene calls are TRBV30 and TRBJ2-1; D not certain. Per germline, CDR1 GTSNPN and CDR2 SVGIG (reference sequence). The length of the CDR3 is 13 residues. The CDR3 is CAWSTLSSNEQFF. Here the CDR3 DNA reads TGTGCCTGGAGTACTCTCTCCTCCAATGAGCAGTTCTTC.

J is TRBJ2-1 and V is TRBV11-2; D is ambiguous. The germline gives CDR1 SGHAT, CDR2 FQNNGV. The CDR3 runs 13 residues. Trimming left V 6 bases short and J 9 bases short, with 15 bases between. The CDR3 spells CASSSPRRGEQFF. CDR3 bases: TGTGCCAGCAGTTCCCCCCGGCGAGGTGAGCAGTTCTTC.

Only one count was recorded for this clone. The chain uses TRBV7-6 and TRBJ1-4; 8 bases match TRBD1. V lost 5 bases to trimming and J lost 8 bases; unmatched junction nucleotides: 16. CDR1 is SGHVS and CDR2 is FNYEAQ in the germline V gene. The CDR3 length is 17 residues. The CDR3 bases are TGTGCCAGCAGCCGGAATATTCCAGGGGGCGGTGGGGAAAAACTGTTTTTT. Protein: CASSRNIPGGGGEKLFF.

This chain uses TRBV5-1 with TRBJ2-1; tentatively, D is TRBD1 (6 bases). CDR1 and CDR2 from the germline V gene are SGHRS and YFSETQ. The CDR3 runs 15 residues. V shed 5 bases and J shed 6 bases, with 18 bases lying between them. The CDR3, as DNA: TGCGCCAGCAGTCTGGGGCAGGGGAACATCAATGAGCAGTTCTTC. Protein: CASSLGQGNINEQFF.

This sequence joins TRBV25-1 and TRBJ1-2; tentative D call: TRBD1 (6 bases). The V gene's germline CDR1 is MGHDK and CDR2 SYGVNS. Trimming pared 7 bases from V and 7 bases from J, leaving 16 bases between. The CDR3 runs to 13 residues. The CDR3 DNA reads as TGTGCCAGCACCGCGACAGGTACGGGTGGCTACACCTTC. Protein: CASTATGTGGYTF.

V is TRBV20-1 and J is TRBJ2-2; 7 positions match TRBD1. This CDR3 is 14 amino acids long. From germline, CDR1 is DFQATT and CDR2 SNEGSKA (reference sequence). J was trimmed by 3 bases and V by 3 bases; bases with no gene match: 4. This CDR3 is CSASGTVYTGELFF. CDR3 DNA: TGCAGTGCTAGTGGGACAGTATACACCGGGGAGCTGTTTTTT.

CDR3 region: CSASSFKSGSQETQYF. For the CDR3, the DNA is TGCAGTGCTAGTAGTTTCAAGTCAGGGTCACAGGAGACCCAGTACTTC. V and J are TRBV20-1 and TRBJ2-5, with a possible D match to TRBD1 (5 bases). Trimming pared 3 bases from V and 5 bases from J, leaving 22 bases between. Germline assignment: CDR1 DFQATT and CDR2 SNEGSKA (reference sequence). The CDR3 is 16 amino acids.

The J gene is TRBJ2-4, the V gene TRBV19; the D is unclear. Germline V gene data show CDR1 as LNHDA and CDR2 as SQIVND (reference sequence). The CDR3 runs 16 residues. The ends were cut back, 5 bases at V and 2 bases at J, with 16 bases in the middle. The chain's CDR3 is CASSARRPGSKNIQYF. The CDR3 bases are TGTGCCAGTAGTGCCAGAAGACCCGGGTCCAAAAACATTCAGTACTTC.

V usage is TRBV6-5 and J usage is TRBJ2-2; TRBD1 is a possible D gene (6 bases). Germline lookup yields CDR1 MNHEY and CDR2 SVGAGI. This CDR3 has 16 residues. V lost 4 bases and J lost 6, with 18 bases in between. CDR3 coding DNA: TGTGCCAGCAGTTTGGGGGCGATAGGGGCCCCCGGGGAGCTGTTTTTT. This translates into CASSLGAIGAPGELFF.

The gene calls are TRBV7-2 and TRBJ2-5; 9 bases align to TRBD2. CDR3 length: 16 residues. The V gene end was trimmed by 1 base and the J gene end by 4 bases; junction bases not matched to a gene: 7. Germline values: CDR1 SGHTA, CDR2 FQGNSA. The CDR3 coding sequence is TGTGCCAGCAGCTTAGGGGCTAGCGGGAAGGCAGAGACCCAGTACTTC. This translates into CASSLGASGKAETQYF. The full variable domain, with the rest looked up from reference TRBV7-2 and TRBJ2-5, is GAGVSQSPSNKVTEKGKDVELRCDPISGHTALYWYRQSLGQGLEFLIYFQGNSAPDKSGLPSDRFSAERTGGSVSTLTIQRTQQEDSAVYLCASSLGASGKAETQYFGPGTRLLVL.

This chain joins TRBV4-1 and TRBJ2-5; D gene uncertain. There are 11 residues in the CDR3. V shed 2 bases and J shed 6 bases, with 4 bases lying between them. Germline lookup yields CDR1 MGHRA and CDR2 YSYEKL. The CDR3 nucleotides are TGCGCCAGCAGCCAAACTCAGACCCAGTACTTC. Translation gives CASSQTQTQYF.